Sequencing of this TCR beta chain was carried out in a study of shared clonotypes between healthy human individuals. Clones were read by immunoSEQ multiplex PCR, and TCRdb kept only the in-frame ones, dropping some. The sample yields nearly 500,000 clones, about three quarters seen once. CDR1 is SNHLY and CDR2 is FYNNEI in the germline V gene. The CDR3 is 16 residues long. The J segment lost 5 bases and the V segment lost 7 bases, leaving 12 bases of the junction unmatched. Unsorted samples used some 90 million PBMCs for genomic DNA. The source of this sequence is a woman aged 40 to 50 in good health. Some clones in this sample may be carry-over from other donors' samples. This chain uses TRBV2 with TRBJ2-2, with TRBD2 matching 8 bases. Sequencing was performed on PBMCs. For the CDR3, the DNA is TGTGCCAGCATTCTCTCAGCGGGAGCCAAAACCGGGGAGCTGTTTTTT. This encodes CASILSAGAKTGELFF.